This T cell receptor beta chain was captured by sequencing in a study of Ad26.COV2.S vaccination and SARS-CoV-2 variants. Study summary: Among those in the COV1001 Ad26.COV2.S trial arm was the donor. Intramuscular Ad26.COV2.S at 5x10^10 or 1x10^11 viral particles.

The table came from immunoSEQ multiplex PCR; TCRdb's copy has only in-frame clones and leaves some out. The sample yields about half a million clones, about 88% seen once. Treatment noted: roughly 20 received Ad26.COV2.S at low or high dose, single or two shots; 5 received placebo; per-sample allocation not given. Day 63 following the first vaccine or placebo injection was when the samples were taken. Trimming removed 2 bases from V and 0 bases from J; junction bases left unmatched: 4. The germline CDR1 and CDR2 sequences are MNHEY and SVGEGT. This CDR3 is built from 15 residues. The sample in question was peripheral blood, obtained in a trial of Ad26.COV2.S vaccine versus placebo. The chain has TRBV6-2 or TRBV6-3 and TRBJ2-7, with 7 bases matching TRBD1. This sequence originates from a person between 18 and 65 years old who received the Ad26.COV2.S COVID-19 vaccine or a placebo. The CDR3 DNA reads TGTGCCAGCAGTTACCCGGGACAGAGCTCCTACGAGCAGTACTTC. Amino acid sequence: CASSYPGQSSYEQYF.